This TCR beta chain comes out of a study of blood T cell repertoires in COVID-19. In the study overall: Samples came from the United States, Italy and Spain, spanning acute and convalescent COVID-19. The analysed material was cDNA or gDNA that came from T cells, B-cell-depleted T cells, or PBMCs.

The V gene end was trimmed by 0 bases and the J gene end by 5 bases; junction bases not matched to a gene: 13. Germline CDR1 and CDR2: MNHEY and SVGEGT. The CDR3 is 19 residues long. The authors' processing: The assay estimated nucleated cells by amplifying reference gene primers. TCRdb keeps only in-frame clones here, not all; method: immunoSEQ multiplex PCR. D and trimming come from the DNA, and the V and J calls and clone size come from that table. The data show 90,000 to 110,000 clones, 84% seen once. The chain couples TRBV6-2 or TRBV6-3 to TRBJ2-5; 12 bases are a match to TRBD2. The sequenced material came from peripheral blood. The receptor was derived from a woman of 80 years or more with active or convalescent COVID-19. In DNA, the CDR3 is TGTGCCAGCAGTTACTCGCCCTGGCTAGCGGGAGGGCCCCAGGAGACCCAGTACTTC. Translated: CASSYSPWLAGGPQETQYF.